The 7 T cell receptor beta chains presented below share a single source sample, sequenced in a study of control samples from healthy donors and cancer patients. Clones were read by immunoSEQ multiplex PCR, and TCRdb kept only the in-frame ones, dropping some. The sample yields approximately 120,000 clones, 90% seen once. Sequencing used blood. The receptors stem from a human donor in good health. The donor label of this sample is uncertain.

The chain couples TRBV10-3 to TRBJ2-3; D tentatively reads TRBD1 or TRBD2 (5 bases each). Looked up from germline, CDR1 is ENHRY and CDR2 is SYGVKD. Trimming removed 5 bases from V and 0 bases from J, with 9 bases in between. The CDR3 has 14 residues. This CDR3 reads CAISRGGSTDTQYF. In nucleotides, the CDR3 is TGTGCCATCAGTCGGGGCGGAAGCACAGATACGCAGTATTTT.

For the CDR3, the DNA is TGTGCCAGCAGACCTAACAGGGTTACATCCGGGGAGCTGTTTTTT. Translating gives CASRPNRVTSGELFF. This chain joins TRBV2 and TRBJ2-2, with D possibly matching TRBD1 (6 bases). V was cut by 6 bases and J by 6 bases, with 17 bases left in between. This CDR3 is built from 15 residues. Germline V CDR1 and CDR2: SNHLY, FYNNEI.

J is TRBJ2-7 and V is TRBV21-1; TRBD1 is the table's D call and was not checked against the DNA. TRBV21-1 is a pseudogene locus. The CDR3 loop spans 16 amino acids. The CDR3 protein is CASSKAPRGLSYEQYV. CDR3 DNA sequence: TGTGCCAGCAGCAAAGCTCCCAGGGGGCTTTCCTACGAGCAGTACGTC.

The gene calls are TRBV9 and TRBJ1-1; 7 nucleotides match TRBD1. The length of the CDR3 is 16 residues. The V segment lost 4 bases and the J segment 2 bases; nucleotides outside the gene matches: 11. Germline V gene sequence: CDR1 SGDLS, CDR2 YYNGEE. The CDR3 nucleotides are TGTGCCAGCAGCCCCCTGGGACGGACAGGAAACACTGAAGCTTTCTTT. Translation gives CASSPLGRTGNTEAFF.

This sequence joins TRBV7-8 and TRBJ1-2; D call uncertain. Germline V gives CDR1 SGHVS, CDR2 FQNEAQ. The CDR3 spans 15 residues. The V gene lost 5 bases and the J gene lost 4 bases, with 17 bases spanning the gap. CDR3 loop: CASSPIPVASYGYTF. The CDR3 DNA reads TGTGCCAGCAGCCCAATCCCAGTTGCGAGCTATGGCTACACCTTC.

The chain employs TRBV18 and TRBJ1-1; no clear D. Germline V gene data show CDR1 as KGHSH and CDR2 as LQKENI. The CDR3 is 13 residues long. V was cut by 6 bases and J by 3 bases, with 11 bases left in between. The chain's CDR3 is CASSLLRDTEAFF. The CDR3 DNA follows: TGTGCCAGCTCTCTCCTTCGGGACACTGAAGCTTTCTTT.

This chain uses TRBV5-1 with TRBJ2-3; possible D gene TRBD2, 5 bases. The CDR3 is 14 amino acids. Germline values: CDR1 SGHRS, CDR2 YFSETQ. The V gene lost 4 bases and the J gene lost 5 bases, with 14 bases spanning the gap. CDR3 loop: CASSEGHGKDTQYF. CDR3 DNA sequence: TGCGCCAGCAGCGAGGGCCACGGAAAAGATACGCAGTATTTT.